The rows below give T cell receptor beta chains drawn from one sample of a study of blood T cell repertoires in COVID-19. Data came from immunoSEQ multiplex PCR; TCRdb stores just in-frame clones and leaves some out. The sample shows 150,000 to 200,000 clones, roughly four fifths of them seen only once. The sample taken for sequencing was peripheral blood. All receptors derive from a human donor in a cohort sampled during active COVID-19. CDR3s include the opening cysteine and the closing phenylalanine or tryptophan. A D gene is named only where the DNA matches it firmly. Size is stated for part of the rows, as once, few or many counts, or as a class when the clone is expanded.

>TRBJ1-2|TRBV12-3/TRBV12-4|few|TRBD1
CASRTGESYGYTF
TGTGCCAGCAGGACAGGGGAGAGCTATGGCTACACCTTC
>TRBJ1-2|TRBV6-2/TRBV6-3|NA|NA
CASSRYSLGDSGYTF
TGTGCCAGCAGCCGCTACAGCCTGGGCGATTCGGGCTACACCTTC
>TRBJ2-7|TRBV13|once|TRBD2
CASSFSGGAYEQYF
TGTGCCAGCAGCTTTAGCGGGGGAGCCTACGAGCAGTACTTC
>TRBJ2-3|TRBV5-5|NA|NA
CASSLDQGGREDTQYF
TGTGCCAGCAGCTTGGACCAGGGAGGTAGGGAAGATACGCAGTATTTT
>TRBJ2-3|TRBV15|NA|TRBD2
CATSRSGGGTDTQYF
TGTGCCACCAGCAGAAGCGGGGGGGGCACAGATACGCAGTATTTT
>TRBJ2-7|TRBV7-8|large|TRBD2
CASSLGTLAGGNYEQYF
TGTGCCAGCAGCTTGGGTACTTTGGCGGGAGGGAACTACGAGCAGTACTTC
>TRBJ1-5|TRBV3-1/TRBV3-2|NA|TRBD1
CASSQLQKGGTGGQSQPQHF
TGTGCCAGCAGCCAGCTCCAAAAAGGGGGGACAGGGGGCCAGAGTCAGCCCCAGCATTTT
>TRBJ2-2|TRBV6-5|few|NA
CASSKAAIGTGELFF
TGTGCCAGCAGTAAGGCGGCGATAGGCACCGGGGAGCTGTTTTTT
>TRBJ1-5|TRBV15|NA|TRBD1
CATSRGTGGLSNQPQHF
TGTGCCACCAGCAGAGGAACAGGGGGCCTCTCCAATCAGCCCCAGCATTTT
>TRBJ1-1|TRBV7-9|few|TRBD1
CASSLGGGPNTEAFF
TGTGCCAGCAGCTTAGGAGGGGGCCCGAACACTGAAGCTTTCTTT
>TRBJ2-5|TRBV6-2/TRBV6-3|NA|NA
CASSYGEPQETQYF
TGTGCCAGCAGTTACGGGGAGCCCCAAGAGACCCAGTACTTC
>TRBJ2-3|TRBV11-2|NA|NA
CASSLLLGSSTDTQYF
TGTGCCAGCAGCCTCCTGTTAGGGAGCAGCACAGATACGCAGTATTTT
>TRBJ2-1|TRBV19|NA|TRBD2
CASSGGAPPTIEQFF
TGTGCCAGTAGCGGGGGGGCCCCACCTACAATTGAGCAGTTCTTC
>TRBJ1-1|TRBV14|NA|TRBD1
CASSRQGRTEAFF
TGTGCCAGCAGCCGACAGGGGAGGACTGAAGCTTTCTTT
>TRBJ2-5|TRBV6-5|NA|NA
CASSYSQGGETQYF
TGTGCCAGCAGTTACTCACAGGGCGGGGAGACCCAGTACTTC
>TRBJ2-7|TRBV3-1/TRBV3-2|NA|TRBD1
CASSRDRGSEQYF
TGTGCCAGCAGCCGGGACAGGGGGTCCGAGCAGTACTTC
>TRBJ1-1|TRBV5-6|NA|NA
CASSRTGFIEAFF
TGTGCCAGCAGCCGTACAGGGTTCATCGAAGCTTTCTTT
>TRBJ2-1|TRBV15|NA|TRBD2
CATSRELAGGGEQFF
TGTGCCACCAGCAGAGAGCTAGCGGGGGGAGGTGAGCAGTTCTTC
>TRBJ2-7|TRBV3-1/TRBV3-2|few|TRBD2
CASSPPGTSASDPYEQYF
TGTGCCAGCAGCCCCCCCGGGACTAGCGCGTCAGATCCCTACGAGCAGTACTTC
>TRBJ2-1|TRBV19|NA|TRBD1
CASSPRGQGLGTDEQFF
TGTGCCAGTAGTCCTCGGGGACAGGGGTTAGGGACGGATGAGCAGTTCTTC
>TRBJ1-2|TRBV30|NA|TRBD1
CAWSVFRDSNYGYTF
TGTGCCTGGAGTGTCTTCCGGGACAGTAACTATGGCTACACCTTC
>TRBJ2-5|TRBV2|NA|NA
CASSATGPKQETQYF
TGTGCCAGCAGTGCCACAGGGCCCAAACAAGAGACCCAGTACTTC
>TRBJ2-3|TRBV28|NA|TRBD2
CASTSLAGGTDTQYF
TGTGCCAGCACCTCACTAGCGGGGGGAACAGATACGCAGTATTTT
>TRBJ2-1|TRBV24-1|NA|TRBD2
CATSESGLADYNEQFF
TGTGCCACCAGTGAATCGGGACTAGCGGACTACAATGAGCAGTTCTTC
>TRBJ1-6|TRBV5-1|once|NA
CASKGGGDNSPLHF
TGCGCCAGCAAGGGTGGAGGGGACAATTCACCCCTCCACTTT
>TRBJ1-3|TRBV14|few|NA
CASSHDGINSGNTIYF
TGTGCCAGCAGCCATGACGGGATCAACTCTGGAAACACCATATATTTT
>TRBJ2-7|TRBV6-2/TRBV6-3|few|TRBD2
CASSLSGNYEQYF
TGTGCCAGCAGTTTAAGCGGGAACTACGAGCAGTACTTC
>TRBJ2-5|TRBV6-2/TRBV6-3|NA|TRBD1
CASSLGQGIATQYF
TGTGCCAGCAGCCTCGGACAGGGAATAGCGACCCAGTACTTC
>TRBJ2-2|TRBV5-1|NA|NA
CASSYGLTSAGELFF
TGCGCCAGCAGCTACGGACTCACATCAGCCGGGGAGCTGTTTTTT
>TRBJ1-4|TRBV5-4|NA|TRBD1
CASSAPGQAYEKLFF
TGTGCCAGCAGCGCCCCCGGACAGGCGTATGAAAAACTGTTTTTT
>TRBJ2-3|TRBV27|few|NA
CASSRGSVPDTQYF
TGTGCCAGCAGTAGAGGGTCTGTCCCAGATACGCAGTATTTT
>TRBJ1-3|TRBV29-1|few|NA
CSVARVVNSGNTIYF
TGCAGCGTTGCGAGGGTGGTCAATTCTGGAAACACCATATATTTT
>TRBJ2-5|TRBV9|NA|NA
CASSGGRPSQETQYF
TGTGCCAGCAGCGGGGGCCGCCCCTCTCAAGAGACCCAGTACTTC
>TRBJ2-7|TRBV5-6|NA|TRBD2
CASSLGSGGPFEQYF
TGTGCCAGCAGCTTGGGATCGGGAGGGCCTTTCGAGCAGTACTTC
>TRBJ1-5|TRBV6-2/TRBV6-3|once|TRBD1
CASSYSSGQGGFNQPQHF
TGTGCCAGCAGTTACTCGAGTGGACAGGGGGGCTTTAATCAGCCCCAGCATTTT
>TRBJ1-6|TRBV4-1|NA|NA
CASSQAPTQGSPLHF
TGCGCCAGCAGCCAAGCGCCGACTCAAGGATCACCCCTCCACTTT
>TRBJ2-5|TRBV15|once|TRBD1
CATSGPQGARETQYF
TGTGCCACCAGCGGGCCCCAGGGGGCTAGGGAGACCCAGTACTTC
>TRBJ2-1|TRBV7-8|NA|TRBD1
CASSLARTGRGDEQFF
TGTGCCAGCAGCTTAGCTCGGACAGGGCGCGGGGATGAGCAGTTCTTC
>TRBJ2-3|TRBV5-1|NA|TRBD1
CASRRDRYTDTQYF
TGCGCCAGCAGGCGGGACAGGTACACAGATACGCAGTATTTT
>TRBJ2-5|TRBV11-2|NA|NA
CASRTAGSVLRETQYF
TGTGCCAGCAGAACCGCGGGGTCGGTCCTGCGGGAGACCCAGTACTTC
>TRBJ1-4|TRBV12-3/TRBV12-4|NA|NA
CASSLRGGEKLFF
TGTGCCAGCAGTTTGCGGGGGGGTGAAAAACTGTTTTTT
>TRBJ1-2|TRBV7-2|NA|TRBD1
CASRTGTDYGYTF
TGTGCCAGCAGAACCGGGACAGACTATGGCTACACCTTC
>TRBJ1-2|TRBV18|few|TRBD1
CASSLYLDRRGYTF
TGTGCCAGCTCACTTTACTTGGACAGGAGAGGCTACACCTTC
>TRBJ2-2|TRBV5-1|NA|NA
CASSFRGVNTGELFF
TGCGCCAGCAGCTTCCGCGGAGTGAACACCGGGGAGCTGTTTTTT
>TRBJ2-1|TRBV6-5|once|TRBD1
CASTFRTGGIDEQFF
TGTGCCAGCACCTTCCGGACAGGGGGCATTGATGAGCAGTTCTTC
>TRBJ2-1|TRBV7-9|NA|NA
CASSLVGGYNEQFF
TGTGCCAGCAGCTTAGTAGGGGGATACAATGAGCAGTTCTTC
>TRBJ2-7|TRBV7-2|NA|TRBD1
CASSTSGGANEQYF
TGTGCCAGCAGCACCTCAGGGGGCGCCAACGAGCAGTACTTC
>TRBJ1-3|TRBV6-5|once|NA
CASSSLVGGVGNTIYF
TGTGCCAGCAGTTCCCTTGTCGGGGGGGTAGGAAACACCATATATTTT